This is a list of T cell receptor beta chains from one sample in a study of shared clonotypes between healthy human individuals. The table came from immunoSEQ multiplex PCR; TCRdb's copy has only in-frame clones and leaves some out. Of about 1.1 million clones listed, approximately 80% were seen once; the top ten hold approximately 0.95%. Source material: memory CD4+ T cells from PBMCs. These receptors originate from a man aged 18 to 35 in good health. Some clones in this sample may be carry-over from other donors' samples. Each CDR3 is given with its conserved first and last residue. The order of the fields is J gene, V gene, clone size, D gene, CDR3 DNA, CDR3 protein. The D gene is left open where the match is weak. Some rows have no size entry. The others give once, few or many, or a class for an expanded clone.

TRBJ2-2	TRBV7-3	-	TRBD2	TGTGCCAGAACCTGTGCGGGAGCGAACACCGGGGAGCTGTTTTTT	CARTCAGANTGELFF
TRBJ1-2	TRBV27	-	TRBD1	TGTGCCAGCAGTTCCCGATTTGGCAGGGGGGACTATGGCTACACCTTC	CASSSRFGRGDYGYTF
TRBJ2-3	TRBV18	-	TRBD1	TGTGCCAGCTCACCGGACAGGGTGACAGATACGCAGTATTTT	CASSPDRVTDTQYF
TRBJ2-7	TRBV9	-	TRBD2	TGTGCCAGCAGCGCGCGGGAGTACGCCTACGAGCAGTACTTC	CASSAREYAYEQYF
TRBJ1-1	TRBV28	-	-	TGTGCCAGCACCCTAAACCGGCCGGACTTGGAAGCTTTCTTT	CASTLNRPDLEAFF
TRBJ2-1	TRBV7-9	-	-	TGTGCCAGCAGCTTAGGAGTTGGCGGGCAGGGTTACAATGAGCAGTTCTTC	CASSLGVGGQGYNEQFF
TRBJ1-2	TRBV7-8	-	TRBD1	TGTGCCAGCAGCTTAAGGCAGGGGGCGGGCTATGGCTACACCTTC	CASSLRQGAGYGYTF
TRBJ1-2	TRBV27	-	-	TGTGCCAGCAGTTTTCGGGCTACCTATGGCTACACCTTC	CASSFRATYGYTF
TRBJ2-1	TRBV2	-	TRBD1	TGTGCCAGCAACCCACAGGGGAGCTCCTACAATGAGCAGTTCTTC	CASNPQGSSYNEQFF
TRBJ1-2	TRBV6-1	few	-	TGTGCCACCACCCCACACAGGGACCTCTATGGCTACACCTTC	CATTPHRDLYGYTF
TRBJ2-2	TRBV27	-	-	TGTGCCAGCAGAACTCGGGACATTTCGAGCACCGGGGAGCTGTTTTTT	CASRTRDISSTGELFF
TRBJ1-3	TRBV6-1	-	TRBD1	TGTGCCAGCAGTGAGGGACAGGGGATAATAGGAAACACCATATATTTT	CASSEGQGIIGNTIYF
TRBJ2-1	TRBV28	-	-	TGTGCCAGCAGCAGCACCTTCCGAACCTACAATGAGCAGTTCTTC	CASSSTFRTYNEQFF
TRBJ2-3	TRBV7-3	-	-	TGTGCCAGCAGCTCATACGGAGATACGCAGTATTTT	CASSSYGDTQYF
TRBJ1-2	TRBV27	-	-	TGTGCCAGCAGTTTTCGCGGAAACTATGGCTACACCTTC	CASSFRGNYGYTF
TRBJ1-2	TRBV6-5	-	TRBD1	TGTGCCAGCAGAGAAACAGGGGGCTACTATGGCTACACCTTC	CASRETGGYYGYTF
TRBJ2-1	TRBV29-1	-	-	TGCAGCGTTGAGGGGGCGGCTAGCGGCTACAATGAGCAGTTCTTC	CSVEGAASGYNEQFF
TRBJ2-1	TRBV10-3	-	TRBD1	TGTGCCATCAGTGAGAAGGGACAGGGAAACAATGAGCAGTTCTTC	CAISEKGQGNNEQFF
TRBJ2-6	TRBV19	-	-	TGTGCCAGTAGTATACAGGGTACTGGGGCCAACGTCCTGACTTTC	CASSIQGTGANVLTF
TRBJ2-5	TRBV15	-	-	TGTGCCACCAGCAGAGATTGGTTCGAAGAGACCCAGTACTTC	CATSRDWFEETQYF
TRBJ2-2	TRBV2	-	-	TGTGCCAGCAGCCCTCGGTCCCTCTCGAACACCGGGGAGCTGTTTTTT	CASSPRSLSNTGELFF
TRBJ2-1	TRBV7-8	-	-	TGTGCCAGCAGCTCCGGCGGGGCGGTCTCCTACAATGAGCAGTTCTTC	CASSSGGAVSYNEQFF
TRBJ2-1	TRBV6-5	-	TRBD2	TGTGCCAGTAAAATCAGGGAGGGCCGGGAGCAGTTCTTC	CASKIREGREQFF
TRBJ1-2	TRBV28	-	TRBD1	TGTGGGACCGGACAGGGATCCTATGGCTACACCTTC	CGTGQGSYGYTF
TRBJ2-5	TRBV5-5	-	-	TGTGCCAGCAGCCCACAGGATTTTCTCCCTCGAGGGTACTTC	CASSPQDFLPRGYF
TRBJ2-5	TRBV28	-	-	TGTGCCAGCAGGCTCGGAGGGGGCGTGGAGACCCAGTACTTC	CASRLGGGVETQYF
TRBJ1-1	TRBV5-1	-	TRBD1	TGCGCCAGCAGCTCTGGACAGGGAGACACTGAAGCTTTCTTT	CASSSGQGDTEAFF
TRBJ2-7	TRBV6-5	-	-	TGTGCCAGCAGTTACTCGAATTTCGCAACCTACGAGCAGTACTTC	CASSYSNFATYEQYF
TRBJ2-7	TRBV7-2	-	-	TGTGCCAGCAGCTTCCTCAGGGAAACCGAGCAGTACTTC	CASSFLRETEQYF